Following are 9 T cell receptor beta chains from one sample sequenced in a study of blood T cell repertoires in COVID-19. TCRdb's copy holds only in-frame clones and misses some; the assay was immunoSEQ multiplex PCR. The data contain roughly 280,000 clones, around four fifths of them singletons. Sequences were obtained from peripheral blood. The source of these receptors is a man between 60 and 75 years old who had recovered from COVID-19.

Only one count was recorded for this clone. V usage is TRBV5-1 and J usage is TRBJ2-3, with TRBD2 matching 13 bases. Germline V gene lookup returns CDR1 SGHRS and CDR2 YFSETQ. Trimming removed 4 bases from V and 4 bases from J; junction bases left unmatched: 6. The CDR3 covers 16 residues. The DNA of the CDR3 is TGCGCCAGCAGCAAGACTAGCGGGGGGCTGGCAGATACGCAGTATTTT. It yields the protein CASSKTSGGLADTQYF.

The CDR3 nucleotides read TGTGCCACCAGTCGGTCGCGGGGCTACAATGAGCAGTTCTTC. Protein sequence: CATSRSRGYNEQFF. The chain is built from TRBV24-1 and TRBJ2-1; possible D gene TRBD2, 6 bases. CDR1 and CDR2 (germline): KGHDR, SFDVKD. V was pared by 6 bases and J by 3 bases, with 11 bases between. The CDR3 spans 14 residues.

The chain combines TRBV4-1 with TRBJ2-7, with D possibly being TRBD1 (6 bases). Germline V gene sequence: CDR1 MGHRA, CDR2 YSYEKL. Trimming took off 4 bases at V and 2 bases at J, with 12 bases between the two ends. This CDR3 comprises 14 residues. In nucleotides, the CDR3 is TGCGCCAGCAGCCGACAGGTCTCCCCCTACGAGCAGTACTTC. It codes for CASSRQVSPYEQYF.

This CDR3 is CASSQGVTNYGYTF. The CDR3 DNA reads TGTGCCAGCAGCCAAGGAGTGACTAACTATGGCTACACCTTC. The chain combines TRBV4-2 with TRBJ1-2; no clear D. V was clipped by 1 base and J by 0 bases, with 6 bases between them. Germline assignment: CDR1 LGHNA and CDR2 YNFKEQ. This CDR3 has 14 amino acids.

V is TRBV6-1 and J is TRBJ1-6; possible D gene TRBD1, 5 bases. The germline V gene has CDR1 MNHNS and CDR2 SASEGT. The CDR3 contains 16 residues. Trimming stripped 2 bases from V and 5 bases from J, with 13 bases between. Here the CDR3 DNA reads TGTGCCAGCAGTGAACGGACAAGGGCAAATAATTCACCCCTCCACTTT. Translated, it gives CASSERTRANNSPLHF.

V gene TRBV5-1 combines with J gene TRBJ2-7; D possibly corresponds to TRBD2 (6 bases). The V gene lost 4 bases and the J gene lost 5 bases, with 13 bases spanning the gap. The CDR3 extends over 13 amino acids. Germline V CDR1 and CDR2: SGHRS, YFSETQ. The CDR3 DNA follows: TGCGCCAGCAGCGGGGGGATAGGTCACGAGCAGTACTTC. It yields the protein CASSGGIGHEQYF.

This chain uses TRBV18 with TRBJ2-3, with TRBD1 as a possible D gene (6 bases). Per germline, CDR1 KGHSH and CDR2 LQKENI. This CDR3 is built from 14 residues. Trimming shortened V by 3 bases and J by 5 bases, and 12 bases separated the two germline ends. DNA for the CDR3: TGTGCCAGCTCACCTCAGGGGAAAGGAGATACGCAGTATTTT. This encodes CASSPQGKGDTQYF.

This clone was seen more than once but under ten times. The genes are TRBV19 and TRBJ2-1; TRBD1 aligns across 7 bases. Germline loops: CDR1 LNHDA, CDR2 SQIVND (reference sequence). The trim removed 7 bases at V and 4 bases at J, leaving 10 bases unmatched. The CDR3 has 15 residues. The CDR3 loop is CASNDGTAIYNEQFF. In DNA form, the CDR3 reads TGTGCCAGTAACGACGGGACAGCTATATACAATGAGCAGTTCTTC.

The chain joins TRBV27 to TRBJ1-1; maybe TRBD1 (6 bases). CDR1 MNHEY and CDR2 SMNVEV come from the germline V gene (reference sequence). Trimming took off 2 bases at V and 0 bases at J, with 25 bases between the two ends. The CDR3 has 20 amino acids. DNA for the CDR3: TGTGCCAGCAGTTTACCCCGGGAGGCAGGGGAGGAGGGAATGAACACTGAAGCTTTCTTT. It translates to CASSLPREAGEEGMNTEAFF.